Shown below are 2 T cell receptor beta chains from a single sample sequenced in a study of Graves' ophthalmopathy and Graves' hyperthyroidism. The authors amplified TCR beta CDR3 regions from RNA transcripts. HTBI-primed RT-PCR formed the first round, and a multiplex PCR formed the second. TCRdb fed the multiplex PCR reads into MiXCR, producing one record per CDR3 protein. The sample contains over a million distinct CDR3 sequences, roughly 35% of which appear only once. The sample consisted of peripheral blood or thyroid tissue (not recorded which). The receptors come from an adult man with Graves' hyperthyroidism.

The chain is built from TRBV12-3 or TRBV12-4 and TRBJ2-5; 8 positions match TRBD1. Trimming removed 5 bases from V and 5 bases from J; junction bases left unmatched: 10. This CDR3 is 15 amino acids long. The CDR3 nucleotides are TGTGCCAGCAGTACATTGGTCAGGGGGCGGGAGACCCAGTACTTC. Translated, it gives CASSTLVRGRETQYF.

The gene calls are TRBV11-2 and TRBJ2-2; D gene unclear. The germline CDR1 and CDR2 sequences are SGHAT and FQNNGV. V dropped 2 bases and J dropped 1 base, with 11 bases sitting between them. The CDR3 consists of 16 residues. The CDR3, as DNA: TGTGCCAGCAGCTTACTAGTTCGAGGGAACACCGGGGAGCTGTTTTTT. Translating gives CASSLLVRGNTGELFF.